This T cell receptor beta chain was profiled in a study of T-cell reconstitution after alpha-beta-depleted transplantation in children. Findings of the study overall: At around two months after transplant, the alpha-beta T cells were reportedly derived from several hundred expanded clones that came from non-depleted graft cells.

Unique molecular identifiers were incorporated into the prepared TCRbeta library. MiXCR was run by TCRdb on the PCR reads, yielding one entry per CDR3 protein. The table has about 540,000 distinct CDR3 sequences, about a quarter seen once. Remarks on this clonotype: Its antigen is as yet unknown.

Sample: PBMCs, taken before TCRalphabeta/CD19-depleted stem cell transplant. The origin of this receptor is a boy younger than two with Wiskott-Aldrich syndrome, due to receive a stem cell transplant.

The CDR3 protein is CASSQILLTENYGYTF. CDR3 coding DNA: TGTGCCAGCAGTCAGATTCTATTGACAGAGAACTATGGCTACACCTTC. The rearrangement uses TRBV12-3 or TRBV12-4 and TRBJ1-2; D is perhaps TRBD1 (5 bases). The CDR3 contains 16 residues. Trimming pared 5 bases from V and 2 bases from J, leaving 18 bases between.